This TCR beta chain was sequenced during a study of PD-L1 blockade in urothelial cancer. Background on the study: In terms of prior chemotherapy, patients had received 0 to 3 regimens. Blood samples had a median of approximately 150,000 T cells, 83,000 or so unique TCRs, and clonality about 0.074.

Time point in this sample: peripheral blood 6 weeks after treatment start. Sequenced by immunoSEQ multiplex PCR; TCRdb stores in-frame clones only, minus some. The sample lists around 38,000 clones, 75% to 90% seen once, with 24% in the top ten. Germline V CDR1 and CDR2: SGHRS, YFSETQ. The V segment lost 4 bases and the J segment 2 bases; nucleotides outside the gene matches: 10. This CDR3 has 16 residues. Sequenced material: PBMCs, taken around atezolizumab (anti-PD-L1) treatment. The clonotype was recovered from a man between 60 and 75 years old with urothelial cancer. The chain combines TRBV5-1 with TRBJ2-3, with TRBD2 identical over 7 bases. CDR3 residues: CASSPQAGLHTDTQYF. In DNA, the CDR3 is TGCGCCAGCAGCCCCCAAGCGGGGTTGCACACAGATACGCAGTATTTT.